The T cell receptor beta chain under discussion was sequenced for a study of PD-1 blockade in mismatch repair-deficient tumors. Generated by immunoSEQ multiplex PCR, the TCRdb table keeps only in-frame clones and is missing some. Of approximately 100,000 clones listed, approximately 83% are singletons. CDR3 length: 18 residues. Germline V gene lookup returns CDR1 SGHRS and CDR2 YFSETQ. The V and J ends lost 0 bases and 0 bases, in that order; junction bases with no gene match: 2. This rearrangement joins TRBV5-1 to TRBJ2-2; 13 nucleotides align to TRBD2. Sequencing used peripheral blood, obtained roughly 35 weeks after starting pembrolizumab. The sequence was obtained from an adult with mismatch repair-deficient cancer. CDR3 nucleotides: TGCGCCAGCAGCTTGGGGGGACTAGCGGGGACGAACACCGGGGAGCTGTTTTTT. This encodes CASSLGGLAGTNTGELFF.